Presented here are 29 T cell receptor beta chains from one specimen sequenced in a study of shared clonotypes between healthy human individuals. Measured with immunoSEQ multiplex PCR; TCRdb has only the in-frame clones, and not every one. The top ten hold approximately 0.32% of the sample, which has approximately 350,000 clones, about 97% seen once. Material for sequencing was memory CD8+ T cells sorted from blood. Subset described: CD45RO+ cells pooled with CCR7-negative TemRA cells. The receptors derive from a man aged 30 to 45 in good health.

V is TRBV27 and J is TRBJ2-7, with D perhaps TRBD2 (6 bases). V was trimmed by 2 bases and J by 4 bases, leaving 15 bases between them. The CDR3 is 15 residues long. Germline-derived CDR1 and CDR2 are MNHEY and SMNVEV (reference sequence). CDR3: CASSLTPGVLYEQYF. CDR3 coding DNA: TGTGCCAGCAGTTTAACGCCGGGAGTATTGTACGAGCAGTACTTC.

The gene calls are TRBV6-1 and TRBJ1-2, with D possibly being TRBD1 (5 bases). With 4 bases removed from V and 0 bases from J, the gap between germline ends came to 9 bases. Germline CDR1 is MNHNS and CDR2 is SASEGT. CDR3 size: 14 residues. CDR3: CASSGDRANYGYTF. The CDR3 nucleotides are TGTGCCAGCAGTGGCGACAGAGCTAACTATGGCTACACCTTC.

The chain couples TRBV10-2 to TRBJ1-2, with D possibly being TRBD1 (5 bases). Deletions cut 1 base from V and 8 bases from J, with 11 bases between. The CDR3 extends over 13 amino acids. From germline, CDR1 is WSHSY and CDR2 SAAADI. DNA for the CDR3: TGCGCCAGCAGTGAGTGGCGTTGGGGGGGCTACACCTTC. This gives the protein CASSEWRWGGYTF.

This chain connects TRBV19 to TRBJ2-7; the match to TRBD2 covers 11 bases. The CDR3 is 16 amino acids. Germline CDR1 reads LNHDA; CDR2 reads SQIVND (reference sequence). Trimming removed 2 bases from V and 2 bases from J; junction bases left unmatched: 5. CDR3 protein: CASSITSGRPTYEQYF. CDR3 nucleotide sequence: TGTGCCAGTAGTATAACTAGCGGGAGACCTACCTACGAGCAGTACTTC.

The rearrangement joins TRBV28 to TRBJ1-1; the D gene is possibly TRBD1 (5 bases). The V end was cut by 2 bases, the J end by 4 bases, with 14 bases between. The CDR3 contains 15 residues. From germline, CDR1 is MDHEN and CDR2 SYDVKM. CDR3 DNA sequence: TGTGCCAGCAGTTTAGGCAGGGTGGGGAGCACTGAAGCTTTCTTT. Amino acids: CASSLGRVGSTEAFF.

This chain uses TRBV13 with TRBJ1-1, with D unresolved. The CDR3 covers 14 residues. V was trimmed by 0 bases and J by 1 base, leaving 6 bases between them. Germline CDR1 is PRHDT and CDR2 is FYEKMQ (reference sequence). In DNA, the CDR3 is TGTGCCAGCAGCTTAGGCCTGGGGAACACTGAAGCTTTCTTT. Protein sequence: CASSLGLGNTEAFF.

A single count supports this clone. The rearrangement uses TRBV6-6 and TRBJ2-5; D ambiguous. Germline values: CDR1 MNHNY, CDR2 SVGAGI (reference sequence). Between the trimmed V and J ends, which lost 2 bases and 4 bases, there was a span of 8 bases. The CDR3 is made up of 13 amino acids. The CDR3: CASSYVGGETQYF. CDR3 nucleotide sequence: TGTGCCAGCAGTTACGTAGGTGGAGAGACCCAGTACTTC.

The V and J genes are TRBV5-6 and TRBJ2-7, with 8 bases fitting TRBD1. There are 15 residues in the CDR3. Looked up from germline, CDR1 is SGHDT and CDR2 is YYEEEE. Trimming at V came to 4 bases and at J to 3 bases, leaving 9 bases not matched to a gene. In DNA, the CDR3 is TGTGCCAGCAGCCTTGGACAGGGAGGATACTACGAGCAGTACTTC. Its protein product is CASSLGQGGYYEQYF.

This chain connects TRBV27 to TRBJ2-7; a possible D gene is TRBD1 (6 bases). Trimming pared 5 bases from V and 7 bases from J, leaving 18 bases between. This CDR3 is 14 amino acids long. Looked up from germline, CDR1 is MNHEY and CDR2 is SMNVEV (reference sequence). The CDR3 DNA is TGTGCCAGCAGTGATACAGGGCCTCCTAGGGAGCAGTACTTC. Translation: CASSDTGPPREQYF.

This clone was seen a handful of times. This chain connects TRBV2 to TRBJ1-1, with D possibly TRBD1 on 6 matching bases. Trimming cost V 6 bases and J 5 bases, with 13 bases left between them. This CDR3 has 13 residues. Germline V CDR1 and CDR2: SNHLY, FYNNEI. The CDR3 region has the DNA TGTGCCAGCAGGGACAGTGGTTCGACTGAAGCTTTCTTT. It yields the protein CASRDSGSTEAFF.

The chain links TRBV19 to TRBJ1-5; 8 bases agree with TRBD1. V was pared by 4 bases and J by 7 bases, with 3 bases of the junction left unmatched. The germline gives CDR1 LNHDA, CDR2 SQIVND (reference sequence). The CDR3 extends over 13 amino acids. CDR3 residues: CASSRQGRQPQHF. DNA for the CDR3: TGTGCCAGTAGTAGACAGGGGCGGCAGCCCCAGCATTTT.

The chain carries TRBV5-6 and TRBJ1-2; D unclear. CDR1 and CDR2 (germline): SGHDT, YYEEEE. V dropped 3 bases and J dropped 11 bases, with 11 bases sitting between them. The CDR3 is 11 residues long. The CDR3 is CASSSVRVYTF. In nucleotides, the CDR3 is TGTGCCAGCAGCTCAGTCCGGGTTTACACCTTC.

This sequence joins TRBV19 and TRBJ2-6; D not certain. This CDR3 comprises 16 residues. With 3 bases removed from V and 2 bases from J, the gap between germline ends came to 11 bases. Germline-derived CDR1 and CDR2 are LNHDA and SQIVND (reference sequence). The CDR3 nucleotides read TGTGCCAGTAGTATTTTCGGTGGACCTGGGGCCAACGTCCTGACTTTC. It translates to CASSIFGGPGANVLTF.

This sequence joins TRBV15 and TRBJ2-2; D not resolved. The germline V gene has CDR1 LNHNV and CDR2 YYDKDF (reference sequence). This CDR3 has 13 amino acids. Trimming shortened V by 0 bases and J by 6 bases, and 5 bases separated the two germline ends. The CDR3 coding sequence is TGTGCCACCAGCAGAGATTTTCCCGGGGAGCTGTTTTTT. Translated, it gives CATSRDFPGELFF.

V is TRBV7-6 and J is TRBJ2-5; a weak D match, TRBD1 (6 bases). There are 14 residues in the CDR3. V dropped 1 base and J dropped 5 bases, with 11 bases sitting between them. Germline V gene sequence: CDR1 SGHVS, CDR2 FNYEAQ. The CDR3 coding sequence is TGTGCCAGCAGCTTAGACACAGGGTGGGAGACCCAGTACTTC. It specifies CASSLDTGWETQYF.

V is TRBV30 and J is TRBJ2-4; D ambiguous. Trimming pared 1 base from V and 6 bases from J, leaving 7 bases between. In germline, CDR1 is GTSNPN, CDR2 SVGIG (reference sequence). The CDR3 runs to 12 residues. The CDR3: CAWSDYRNIQYF. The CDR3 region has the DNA TGTGCCTGGAGTGACTACAGAAACATTCAGTACTTC. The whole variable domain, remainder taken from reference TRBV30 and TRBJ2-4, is SQTIHQWPATLVQPVGSPLSLECTVEGTSNPNLYWYRQAAGRGLQLLFYSVGIGQISSEVPQNLSASRPQDRQFILSSKKLLLSDSGFYLCAWSDYRNIQYFGAGTRLSVL.

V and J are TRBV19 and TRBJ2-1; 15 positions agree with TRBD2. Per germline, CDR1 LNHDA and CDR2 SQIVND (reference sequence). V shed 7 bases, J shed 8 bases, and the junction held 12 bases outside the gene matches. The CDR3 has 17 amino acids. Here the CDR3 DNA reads TGTGCCAGTAAGCGCCTTGGACTAGCGGGAGGGAAGGATGAGCAGTTCTTC. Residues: CASKRLGLAGGKDEQFF.

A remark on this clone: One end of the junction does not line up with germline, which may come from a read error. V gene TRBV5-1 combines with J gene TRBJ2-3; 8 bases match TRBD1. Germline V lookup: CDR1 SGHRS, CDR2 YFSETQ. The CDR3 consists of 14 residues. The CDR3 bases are TGCGCCAGCACCTTGACAGGGGGCACAGATACGCAGTATTTT. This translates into CASTLTGGTDTQYF.

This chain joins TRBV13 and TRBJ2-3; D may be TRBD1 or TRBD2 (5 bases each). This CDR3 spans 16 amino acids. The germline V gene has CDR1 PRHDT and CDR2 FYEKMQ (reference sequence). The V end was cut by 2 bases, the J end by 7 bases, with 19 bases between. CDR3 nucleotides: TGTGCCAGCAGCTTATTATGGGACCTGAGAAGTAATACGCAGTATTTT. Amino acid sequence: CASSLLWDLRSNTQYF.

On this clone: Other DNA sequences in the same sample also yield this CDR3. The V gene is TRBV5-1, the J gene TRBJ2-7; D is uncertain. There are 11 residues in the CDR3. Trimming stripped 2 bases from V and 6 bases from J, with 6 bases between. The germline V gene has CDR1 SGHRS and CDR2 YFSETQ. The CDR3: CASSLSGEQYF. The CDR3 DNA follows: TGCGCCAGCAGCTTATCGGGCGAGCAGTACTTC.

The CDR3 nucleotides read TGTGCCATCTCGGGAATTGGGACCGGGGAGCTGTTTTTT. It is translated as CAISGIGTGELFF. This chain joins TRBV10-3 and TRBJ2-2; a weak D match, TRBD2 (5 bases). With 8 bases removed from V and 5 bases from J, the gap between germline ends came to 12 bases. CDR3 size: 13 residues. CDR1 and CDR2 from the germline V gene are ENHRY and SYGVKD.

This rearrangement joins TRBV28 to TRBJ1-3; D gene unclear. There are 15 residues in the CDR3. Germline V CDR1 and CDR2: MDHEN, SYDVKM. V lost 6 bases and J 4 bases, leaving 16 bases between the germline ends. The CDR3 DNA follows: TGTGCCAGCAGGCACCGGTTAACGGGGGGAAACACCATATATTTT. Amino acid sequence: CASRHRLTGGNTIYF.

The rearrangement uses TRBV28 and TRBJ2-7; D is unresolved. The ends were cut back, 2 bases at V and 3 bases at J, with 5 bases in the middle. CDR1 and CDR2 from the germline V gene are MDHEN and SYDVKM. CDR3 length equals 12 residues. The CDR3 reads CASSLLFYEQYF. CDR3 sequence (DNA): TGTGCCAGCAGTTTACTGTTCTACGAGCAGTACTTC. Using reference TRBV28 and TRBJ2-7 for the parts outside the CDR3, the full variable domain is DVKVTQSSRYLVKRTGEKVFLECVQDMDHENMFWYRQDPGLGLRLIYFSYDVKMKEKGDIPEGYSVSREKKERFSLILESASTNQTSMYLCASSLLFYEQYFGPGTRLTVT.

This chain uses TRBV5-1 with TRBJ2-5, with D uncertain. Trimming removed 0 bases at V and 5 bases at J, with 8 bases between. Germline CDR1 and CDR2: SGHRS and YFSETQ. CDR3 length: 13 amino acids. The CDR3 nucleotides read TGCGCCAGCAGCTTGGCCATGAGGGAGACCCAGTACTTC. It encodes CASSLAMRETQYF. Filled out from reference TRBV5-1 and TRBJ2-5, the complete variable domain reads KAGVTQTPRYLIKTRGQQVTLSCSPISGHRSVSWYQQTPGQGLQFLFEYFSETQRNKGNFPGRFSGRQFSNSRSEMNVSTLELGDSALYLCASSLAMRETQYFGPGTRLLVL.

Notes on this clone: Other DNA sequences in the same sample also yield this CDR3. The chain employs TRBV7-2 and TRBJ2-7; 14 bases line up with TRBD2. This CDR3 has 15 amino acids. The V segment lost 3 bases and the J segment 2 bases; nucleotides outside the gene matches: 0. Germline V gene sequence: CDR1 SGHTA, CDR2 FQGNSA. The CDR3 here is CASSLTSGRAYEQYF. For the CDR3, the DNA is TGTGCCAGCAGCTTGACTAGCGGGAGGGCCTACGAGCAGTACTTC.

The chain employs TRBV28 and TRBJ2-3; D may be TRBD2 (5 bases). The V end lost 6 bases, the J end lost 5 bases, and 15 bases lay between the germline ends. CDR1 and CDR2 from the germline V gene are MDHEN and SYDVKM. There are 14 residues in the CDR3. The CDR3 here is CASRDGHGGDTQYF. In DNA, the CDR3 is TGTGCCAGCAGAGATGGGCATGGAGGAGATACGCAGTATTTT.

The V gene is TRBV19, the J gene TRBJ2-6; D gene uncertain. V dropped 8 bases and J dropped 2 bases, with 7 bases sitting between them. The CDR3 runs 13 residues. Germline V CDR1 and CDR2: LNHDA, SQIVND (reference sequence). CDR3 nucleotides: TGTGCCAGTTCCTCTACTGGGGCCAACGTCCTGACTTTC. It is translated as CASSSTGANVLTF.

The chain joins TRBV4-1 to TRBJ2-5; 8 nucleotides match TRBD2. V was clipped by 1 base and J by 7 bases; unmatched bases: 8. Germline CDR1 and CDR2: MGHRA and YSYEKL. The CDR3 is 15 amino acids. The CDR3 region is CASSQVLLAAGTQYF. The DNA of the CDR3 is TGCGCCAGCAGCCAAGTTCTACTAGCGGCGGGGACCCAGTACTTC.

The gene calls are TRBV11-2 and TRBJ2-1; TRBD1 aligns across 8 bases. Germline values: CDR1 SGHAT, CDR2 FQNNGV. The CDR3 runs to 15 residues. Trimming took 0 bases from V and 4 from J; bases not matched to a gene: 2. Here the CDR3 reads CASSLEGQAYNEQFF. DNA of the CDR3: TGTGCCAGCAGCTTAGAGGGACAGGCATACAATGAGCAGTTCTTC. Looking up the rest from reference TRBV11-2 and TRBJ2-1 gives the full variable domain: EAGVAQSPRYKIIEKRQSVAFWCNPISGHATLYWYQQILGQGPKLLIQFQNNGVVDDSQLPKDRFSAERLKGVDSTLKIQPAKLEDSAVYLCASSLEGQAYNEQFFGPGTRLTVL.